The rows below give T cell receptor beta chains drawn from one sample of a study of cytomegalovirus exposure and HLA in healthy donors. Sequenced by immunoSEQ multiplex PCR; TCRdb stores in-frame clones only, minus some. Its listing shows 150,000 to 200,000 clones. The sequencing input was PBMCs. The receptors here all came from a woman in her sixties in good health and CMV-seronegative. Each CDR3 is given without its conserved first and last residue.

j_gene | v_gene | CDR3aa
TRBJ2-7 | TRBV6-5 | ASRTSGAYEQY
TRBJ2-4 | TRBV2 | AIGHQY
TRBJ2-7 | TRBV5-6 | ASTLWSSGSYEQY
TRBJ2-7 | TRBV15 | ATSRELAWGGDEQY
TRBJ1-1 | TRBV9 | ASSVRGDTEAF
TRBJ1-1 | TRBV7-6 | ASSIQGARTEAF
TRBJ2-1 | TRBV7-3 | ASSLGGLAGWEQF
TRBJ1-1 | TRBV7-9 | ASSSDEVEAF
TRBJ2-5 | TRBV18 | ASSRDRGKETQY
TRBJ1-5 | TRBV7-2 | ASSARVNQPQH
TRBJ1-6 | TRBV28 | ASSPDRGNNSPLH
TRBJ1-1 | TRBV30 | AWSVRLGPNTEAF
TRBJ1-1 | TRBV4-3 | ASSQGGQGLMNTEAF
TRBJ1-3 | TRBV7-8 | ASSGQRHSGNAIY
TRBJ2-5 | TRBV10-1 | ASSWISPHGPQY
TRBJ1-1 | TRBV11-1 | ASSLAVGNTEAF